This TCR beta chain came from a study of blood T cell repertoires in COVID-19. As originally analysed: Scientists estimated how many nucleated cells there were by amplifying reference gene primers. Libraries were prepared by immunoSEQ multiplex PCR; TCRdb keeps only in-frame clonotypes and omits some of them. V, J and clone size are those of that table, while D and trimming were read from the DNA. The data hold about 250,000 clones, with roughly 87% observed a single time. The sequencing input was peripheral blood. The receptor was derived from a woman aged 30 to 39 with acute or convalescent COVID-19.

The CDR3 is CASIKGVGEELFF. The CDR3 nucleotides are TGTGCCAGTATCAAGGGAGTCGGTGAGGAGCTGTTTTTT. The V gene is TRBV19, the J gene TRBJ2-2; perhaps TRBD2 as D (5 bases). Per germline, CDR1 LNHDA and CDR2 SQIVND (reference sequence). This CDR3 is 13 amino acids long. V gave up 7 bases and J gave up 10 bases, with 16 bases separating them.